What follows are 2 T cell receptor beta chains derived from one specimen sequenced in a study of blood T cell repertoires in COVID-19. The method was immunoSEQ multiplex PCR; TCRdb's version includes in-frame clones alone and lacks a portion of them. The sample holds around 52,000 clones; approximately 86% are singletons and the top ten take around a fifth. Sequenced sample: peripheral blood. The receptors shown here come from a woman of 80 years or more with COVID-19, enrolled during active disease.

The chain employs TRBV29-1 and TRBJ2-7, with TRBD2 identical over 7 bases. With V trimmed by 4 bases and J by 6 bases, 3 bases remained unmatched. This CDR3 comprises 11 residues. Germline V gives CDR1 SQVTM, CDR2 ANQGSEA. The CDR3 protein is CSVAGGGEQYF. DNA of the CDR3: TGCAGCGTTGCGGGGGGAGGCGAGCAGTACTTC.

In its sample, this clone was seen a few times. V and J are TRBV5-6 and TRBJ2-2; possible D gene TRBD2, 5 bases. This CDR3 region has 17 residues. V was shortened by 0 bases and J by 8 bases, with 20 bases between the two germline ends. Germline V CDR1 and CDR2: SGHDT, YYEEEE. CDR3 protein: CASSLDVRRGSRGELFF. Here the CDR3 DNA reads TGTGCCAGCAGCTTGGATGTACGCCGAGGGTCGAGAGGGGAGCTGTTTTTT.